This T cell receptor beta chain was sequenced during a study of control samples from healthy donors and cancer patients. Assay used: immunoSEQ multiplex PCR; TCRdb lists only in-frame clones, some missing. The table shows some 100,000 clones, with more than 75% occurring only once. The table lists this clone with a few counts. Sequenced material: blood. The receptor's source is a woman in her 50s in good health.

The CDR3 here is CASSEWDTEAFF. As DNA, the CDR3 is TGTGCCAGCAGTGAGTGGGACACTGAAGCTTTCTTT. This chain uses TRBV6-1 with TRBJ1-1; D ambiguous. CDR1 MNHNS and CDR2 SASEGT come from the germline V gene. V gave up 3 bases and J gave up 3 bases, with 5 bases separating them. This CDR3 region has 12 residues.